This paragraph reports one T cell receptor beta chain. Other DNA sequences from this sample encode an identical CDR3 as well. Assay used: immunoSEQ multiplex PCR; TCRdb lists only in-frame clones, some missing. This sample yields some 19,000 clones, of which 70% to 75% are seen a single time; 34% belongs to the top ten. Treatment in this sample: randomized to nivolumab then ipilimumab (arm A) or the reverse (arm B). No patient had prior DNA-damaging chemotherapy. The sample originates from a study of sequential checkpoint blockade in melanoma. Study-level information: Both treatment sequences were followed by maintenance nivolumab.

Trimming took 3 bases from V and 3 from J, leaving 9 bases between them. Germline V gives CDR1 MDHEN, CDR2 SYDVKM. This CDR3 spans 15 amino acids. The receptor's source is a human donor with melanoma. The J gene is TRBJ1-6, the V gene TRBV28; D not certain. Material: CD8+ T cells sorted from blood (inferred from file names), obtained from a patient given nivolumab and ipilimumab in sequence. The CDR3 region is CASSLRQSYNSPLHF. In DNA, the CDR3 is TGTGCCAGCAGTTTGAGGCAGAGCTATAATTCACCCCTCCACTTT. The whole variable domain, remainder taken from reference TRBV28 and TRBJ1-6, is DVKVTQSSRYLVKRTGEKVFLECVQDMDHENMFWYRQDPGLGLRLIYFSYDVKMKEKGDIPEGYSVSREKKERFSLILESASTNQTSMYLCASSLRQSYNSPLHFGNGTRLTVT.